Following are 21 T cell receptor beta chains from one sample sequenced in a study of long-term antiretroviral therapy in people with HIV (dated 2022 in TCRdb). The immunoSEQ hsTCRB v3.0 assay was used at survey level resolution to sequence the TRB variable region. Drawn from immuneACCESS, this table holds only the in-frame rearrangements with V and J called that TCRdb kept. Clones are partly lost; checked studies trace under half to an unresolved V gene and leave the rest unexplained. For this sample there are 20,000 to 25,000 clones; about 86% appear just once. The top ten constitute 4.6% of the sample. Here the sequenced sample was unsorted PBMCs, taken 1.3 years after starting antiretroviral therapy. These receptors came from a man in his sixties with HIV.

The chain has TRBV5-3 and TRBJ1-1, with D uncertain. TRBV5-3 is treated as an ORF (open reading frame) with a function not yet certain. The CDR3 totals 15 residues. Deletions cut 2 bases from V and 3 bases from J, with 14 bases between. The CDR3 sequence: CARSLEPTVDTEAFF. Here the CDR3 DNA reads TGTGCCAGAAGCTTAGAACCGACTGTGGACACTGAAGCTTTCTTT.

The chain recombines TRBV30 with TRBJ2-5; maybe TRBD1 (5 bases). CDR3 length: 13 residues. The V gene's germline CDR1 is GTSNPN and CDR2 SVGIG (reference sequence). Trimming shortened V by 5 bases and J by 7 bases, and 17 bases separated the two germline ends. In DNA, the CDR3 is TGTGCCTGGGGATTGACAGTGCCGCGGACCCAGTACTTC. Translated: CAWGLTVPRTQYF.

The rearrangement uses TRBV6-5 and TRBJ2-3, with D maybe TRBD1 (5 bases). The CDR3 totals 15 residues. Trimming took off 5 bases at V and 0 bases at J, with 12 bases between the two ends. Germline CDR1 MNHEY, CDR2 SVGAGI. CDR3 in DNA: TGTGCCAGCAGTAAGTGGGGCCCCAGCACAGATACGCAGTATTTT. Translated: CASSKWGPSTDTQYF.

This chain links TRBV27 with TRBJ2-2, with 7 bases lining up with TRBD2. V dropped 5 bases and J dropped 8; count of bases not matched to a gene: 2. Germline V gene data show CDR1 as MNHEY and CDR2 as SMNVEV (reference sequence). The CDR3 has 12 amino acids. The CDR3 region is CASSPGLGELFF. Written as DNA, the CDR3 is TGTGCCAGCAGTCCGGGACTAGGGGAGCTGTTTTTT.

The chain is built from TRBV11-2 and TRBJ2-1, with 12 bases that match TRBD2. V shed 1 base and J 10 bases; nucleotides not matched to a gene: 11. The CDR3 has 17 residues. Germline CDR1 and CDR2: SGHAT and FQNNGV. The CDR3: CASSLADPWTSGTEQFF. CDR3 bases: TGTGCCAGCAGCTTAGCTGATCCATGGACTAGCGGGACAGAGCAGTTCTTC.

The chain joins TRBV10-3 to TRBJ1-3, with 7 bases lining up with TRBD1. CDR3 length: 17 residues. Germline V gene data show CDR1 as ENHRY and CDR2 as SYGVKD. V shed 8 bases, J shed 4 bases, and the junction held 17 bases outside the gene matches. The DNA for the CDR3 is TGTGCCATCCTCCGACAGGGACTGTCCGAAAAAGGAAACACCATATATTTT. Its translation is CAILRQGLSEKGNTIYF.

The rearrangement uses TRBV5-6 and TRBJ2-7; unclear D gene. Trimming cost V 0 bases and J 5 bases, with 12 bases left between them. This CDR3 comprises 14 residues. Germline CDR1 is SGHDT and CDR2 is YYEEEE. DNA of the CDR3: TGTGCCAGCAGCTTGGAGTTTCGGCCCGACGAGCAGTACTTC. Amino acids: CASSLEFRPDEQYF.

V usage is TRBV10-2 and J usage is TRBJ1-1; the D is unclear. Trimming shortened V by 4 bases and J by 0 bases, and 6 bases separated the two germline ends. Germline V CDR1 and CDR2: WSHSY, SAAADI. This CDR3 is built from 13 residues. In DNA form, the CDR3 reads TGCGCCAGCAGTGGTTTATTGAACACTGAAGCTTTCTTT. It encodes CASSGLLNTEAFF.

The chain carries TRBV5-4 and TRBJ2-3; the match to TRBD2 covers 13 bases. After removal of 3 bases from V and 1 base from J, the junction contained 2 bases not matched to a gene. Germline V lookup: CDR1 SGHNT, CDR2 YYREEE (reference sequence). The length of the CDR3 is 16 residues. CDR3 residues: CASSSTSGGRTDTQYF. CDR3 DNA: TGTGCCAGCAGCTCGACTAGCGGGGGGCGCACAGATACGCAGTATTTT.

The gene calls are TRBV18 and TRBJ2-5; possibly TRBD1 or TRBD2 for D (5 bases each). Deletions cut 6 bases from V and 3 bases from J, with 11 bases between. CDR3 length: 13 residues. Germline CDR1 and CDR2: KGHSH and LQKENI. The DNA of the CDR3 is TGTGCCAGCTCTCCCGGGGCAGAAGAGACCCAGTACTTC. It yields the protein CASSPGAEETQYF. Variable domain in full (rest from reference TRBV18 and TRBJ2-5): NAGVMQNPRHLVRRRGQEARLRCSPMKGHSHVYWYRQLPEEGLKFMVYLQKENIIDESGMPKERFSAEFPKEGPSILRIQQVVRGDSAAYFCASSPGAEETQYFGPGTRLLVL.

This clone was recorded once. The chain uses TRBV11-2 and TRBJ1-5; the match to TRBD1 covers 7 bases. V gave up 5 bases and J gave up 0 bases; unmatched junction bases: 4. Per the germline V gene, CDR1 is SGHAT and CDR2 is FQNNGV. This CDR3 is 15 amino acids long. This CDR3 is CASSPGQFSNQPQHF. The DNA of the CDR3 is TGTGCCAGCAGCCCGGGACAGTTTAGCAATCAGCCCCAGCATTTT.

As DNA, the CDR3 is TGTGCCAGCAGCTTAGGTGCTTGGTCCAGGGTCCAACAGCCCCAGCATTTT. This codes for CASSLGAWSRVQQPQHF. The rearrangement joins TRBV7-2 to TRBJ1-5; D perhaps matches TRBD1 (5 bases). Germline V CDR1 and CDR2: SGHTA, FQGNSA. V dropped 1 base and J dropped 7 bases, with 20 bases sitting between them. CDR3 length: 17 residues.

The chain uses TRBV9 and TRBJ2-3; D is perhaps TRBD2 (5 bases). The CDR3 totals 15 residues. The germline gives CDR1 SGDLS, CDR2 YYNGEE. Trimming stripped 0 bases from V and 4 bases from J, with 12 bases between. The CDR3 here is CASSVEPGSPDTQYF. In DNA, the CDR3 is TGTGCCAGCAGCGTAGAGCCGGGGTCCCCAGATACGCAGTATTTT.

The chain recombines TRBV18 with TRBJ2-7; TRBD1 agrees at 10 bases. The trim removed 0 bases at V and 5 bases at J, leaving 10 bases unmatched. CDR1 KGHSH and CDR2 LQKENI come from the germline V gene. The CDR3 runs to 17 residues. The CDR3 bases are TGTGCCAGCTCACCACCGCTTGCGGGACAGGGGAGACACGAGCAGTACTTC. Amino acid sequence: CASSPPLAGQGRHEQYF. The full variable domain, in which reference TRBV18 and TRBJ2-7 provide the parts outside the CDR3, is NAGVMQNPRHLVRRRGQEARLRCSPMKGHSHVYWYRQLPEEGLKFMVYLQKENIIDESGMPKERFSAEFPKEGPSILRIQQVVRGDSAAYFCASSPPLAGQGRHEQYFGPGTRLTVT.

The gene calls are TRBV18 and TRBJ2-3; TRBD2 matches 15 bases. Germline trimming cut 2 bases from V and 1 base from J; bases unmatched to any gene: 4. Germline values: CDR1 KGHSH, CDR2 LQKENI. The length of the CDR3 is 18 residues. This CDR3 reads CASSPAGLAGGGTDTQYF. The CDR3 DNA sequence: TGTGCCAGCTCACCAGCCGGACTAGCGGGAGGGGGCACAGATACGCAGTATTTT.

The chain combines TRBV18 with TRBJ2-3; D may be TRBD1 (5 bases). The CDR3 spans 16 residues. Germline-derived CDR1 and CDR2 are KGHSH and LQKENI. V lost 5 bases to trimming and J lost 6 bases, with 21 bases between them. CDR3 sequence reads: CASSTPLGVAGDTQYF. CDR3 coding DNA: TGTGCCAGCTCAACTCCGTTAGGGGTCGCAGGGGATACGCAGTATTTT.

This chain's CDR3 is CASSPRLKAGSHEQYF. CDR3 in DNA: TGTGCCAGCAGCCCAAGACTAAAGGCAGGTTCCCACGAGCAGTACTTC. The rearrangement links TRBV7-2 to TRBJ2-7; D possibly corresponds to TRBD2 (5 bases). The germline CDR1 and CDR2 sequences are SGHTA and FQGNSA. V was shortened by 5 bases and J by 5 bases, with 22 bases between the two germline ends. The CDR3 extends over 16 amino acids.

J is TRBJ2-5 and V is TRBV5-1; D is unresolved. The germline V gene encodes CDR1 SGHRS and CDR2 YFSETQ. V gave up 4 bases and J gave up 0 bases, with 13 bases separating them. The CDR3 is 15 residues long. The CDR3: CASSRSSGDQETQYF. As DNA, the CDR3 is TGCGCCAGCAGCCGGTCGTCGGGCGACCAAGAGACCCAGTACTTC.

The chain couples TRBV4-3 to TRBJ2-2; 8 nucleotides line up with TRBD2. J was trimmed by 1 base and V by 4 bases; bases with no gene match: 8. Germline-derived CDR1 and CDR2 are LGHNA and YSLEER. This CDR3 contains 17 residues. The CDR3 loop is CASSPSSSGGNTGELFF. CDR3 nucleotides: TGCGCCAGCAGCCCCTCCTCCAGCGGGGGGAACACCGGGGAGCTGTTTTTT.

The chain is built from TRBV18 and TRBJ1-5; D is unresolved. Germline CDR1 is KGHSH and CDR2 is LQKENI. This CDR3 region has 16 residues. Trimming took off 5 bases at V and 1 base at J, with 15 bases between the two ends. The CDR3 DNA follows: TGTGCCAGCTCAAGGCAAGCGGGCAGGAGCAATCAGCCCCAGCATTTT. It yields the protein CASSRQAGRSNQPQHF. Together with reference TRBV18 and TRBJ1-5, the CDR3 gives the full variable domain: NAGVMQNPRHLVRRRGQEARLRCSPMKGHSHVYWYRQLPEEGLKFMVYLQKENIIDESGMPKERFSAEFPKEGPSILRIQQVVRGDSAAYFCASSRQAGRSNQPQHFGDGTRLSIL.

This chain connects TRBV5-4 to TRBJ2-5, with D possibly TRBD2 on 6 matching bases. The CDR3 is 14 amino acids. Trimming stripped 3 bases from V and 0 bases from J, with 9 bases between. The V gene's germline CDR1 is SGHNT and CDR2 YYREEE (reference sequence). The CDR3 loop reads CASSYRDYQETQYF. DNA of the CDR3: TGTGCCAGCAGCTATAGGGACTACCAAGAGACCCAGTACTTC. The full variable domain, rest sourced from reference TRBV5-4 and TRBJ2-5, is ETGVTQSPTHLIKTRGQQVTLRCSSQSGHNTVSWYQQALGQGPQFIFQYYREEENGRGNFPPRFSGLQFPNYSSELNVNALELDDSALYLCASSYRDYQETQYFGPGTRLLVL.